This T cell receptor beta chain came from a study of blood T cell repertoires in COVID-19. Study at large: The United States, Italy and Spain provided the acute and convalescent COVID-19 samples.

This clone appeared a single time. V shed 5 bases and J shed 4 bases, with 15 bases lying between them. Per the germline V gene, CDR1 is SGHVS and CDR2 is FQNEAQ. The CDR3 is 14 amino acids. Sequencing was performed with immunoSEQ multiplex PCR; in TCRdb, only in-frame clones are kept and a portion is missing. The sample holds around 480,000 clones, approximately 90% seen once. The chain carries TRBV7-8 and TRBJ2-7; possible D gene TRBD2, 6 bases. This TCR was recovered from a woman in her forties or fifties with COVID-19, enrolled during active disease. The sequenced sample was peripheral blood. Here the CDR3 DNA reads TGTGCCAGCAGCCGAACCGGGGGTTCGTACGAGCAGTACTTC. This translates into CASSRTGGSYEQYF.